This entry lists 10 T cell receptor beta chains sequenced from one sample in a study of low-dose radiotherapy and immunotherapy resistance in tumors. TRAV- and TRBV-specific primers, spanning alpha and beta chains, primed first-strand cDNA. With a V-primer adapter and a constant-region primer, TCRs were amplified for approximately 19 PCR cycles. TCRdb passed the reads through MiXCR, listing each CDR3 protein once. Altogether more than 70,000 distinct CDR3 sequences are present, 20% to 25% being singletons, with the ten largest covering 9.5% to 15%. Time point denoted: after trial treatment. Treatment meaning: LDRT plus nivolumab, ipilimumab, low-dose cyclophosphamide and aspirin (RACIN trial). The sample in question was PBMCs, obtained after low-dose radiotherapy plus immunotherapy. Receptors originate from a female donor with ovarian cancer.

In this sample, this clonotype turned up many times. The V and J genes are TRBV29-1 and TRBJ2-7, with a tentative D call TRBD2 (7 bases). Germline V lookup: CDR1 SQVTM, CDR2 ANQGSEA. The ends were cut back, 4 bases at V and 0 bases at J, with 13 bases in the middle. The CDR3 is made up of 14 amino acids. The CDR3 sequence is CSVGWGGSSYEQYF. The CDR3 region has the DNA TGCAGCGTTGGGTGGGGGGGCAGCTCCTACGAGCAGTACTTC.

This clonotype has at least ten counts. The CDR3 is CSATERGYGYTF. Written as DNA, the CDR3 is TGCAGTGCTACTGAGCGCGGCTATGGCTACACCTTC. This chain joins TRBV20-1 and TRBJ1-2; D is unclear. V was clipped by 4 bases and J by 4 bases, with 10 bases between them. The CDR3 is 12 residues long. Germline V CDR1 and CDR2: DFQATT, SNEGSKA (reference sequence).

A remark on this clonotype: This sequence is one base from a far larger clone and is likely a read error. This chain links TRBV5-5 with TRBJ1-1, with a possible D match to TRBD1 (5 bases). Germline assignment: CDR1 SGHKS and CDR2 YYEKEE (reference sequence). This CDR3 is 15 amino acids long. The CDR3 bases are TGCGCCAGCAGCTTGGTGGGGGGGGTGAACACTGAAGCTTTCTTT. It is translated as CASSLVGGVNTEAFF.

Worth noting for this clonotype: A read error may be the cause here, since a much bigger clone is one base away. This CDR3 is missing its conserved last phenylalanine or tryptophan, likely due to a read error. The chain uses TRBV7-2 and TRBJ2-3, with D possibly called TRBD1 or TRBD2 (5 bases each). Germline CDR1 reads SGHTA; CDR2 reads FQGNSA. The CDR3 consists of 15 residues. Between the trimmed V and J ends, which lost 5 bases and 0 bases, there was a span of 12 bases. The CDR3 DNA reads as TGTGCCAGCAGCGCCTCCGGGACGAGCACAGATACGCAGTATTTG. Protein sequence: CASSASGTSTDTQYL.

The chain combines TRBV20-1 with TRBJ2-3; D may be TRBD1 or TRBD2 (6 bases each). V was cut by 0 bases and J by 6 bases, with 25 bases left in between. The germline V gene encodes CDR1 DFQATT and CDR2 SNEGSKA (reference sequence). This CDR3 comprises 18 residues. The CDR3: CSAREGLRAWGAGDTQYF. For the CDR3, the DNA is TGCAGTGCTAGAGAAGGCCTTCGGGCGTGGGGGGCAGGGGATACGCAGTATTTT.

This clonotype was observed many times. The chain has TRBV28 and TRBJ1-2; D might be TRBD1 (6 bases). The CDR3 loop spans 12 amino acids. Germline lookup yields CDR1 MDHEN and CDR2 SYDVKM. Deletions cut 10 bases from V and 7 bases from J, with 16 bases between. CDR3 DNA: TGTGCCATATACGGGACAAGGGGTGGCTACACCTTC. This gives the protein CAIYGTRGGYTF.

This clonotype was recorded many times. The chain uses TRBV7-9 and TRBJ2-3; 7 bases fit TRBD2. The CDR3 runs to 16 residues. Trimming removed 1 base from V and 3 bases from J; junction bases left unmatched: 7. The germline V gene encodes CDR1 SEHNR and CDR2 FQNEAQ (reference sequence). The CDR3 DNA is TGTGCCAGCAGCTTAGGAACTAGCGTTTTTACAGATACGCAGTATTTT. This gives the protein CASSLGTSVFTDTQYF.

This clonotype was picked up many times. The gene calls are TRBV7-3 and TRBJ2-5; TRBD1 might be the D (6 bases). Per the germline V gene, CDR1 is SGHTA and CDR2 is FQGTGA. The V end was cut by 3 bases, the J end by 5 bases, with 13 bases between. The CDR3 spans 14 residues. As DNA, the CDR3 is TGTGCCAGCAGCTTCACTTCAGGGGCCGAGACCCAGTACTTC. This sequence encodes CASSFTSGAETQYF.

The V and J genes are TRBV5-6 and TRBJ1-5, with TRBD1 matching over 7 bases. The CDR3 totals 15 residues. Looked up from germline, CDR1 is SGHDT and CDR2 is YYEEEE. V shed 3 bases, J shed 6 bases, and the junction held 9 bases outside the gene matches. CDR3 protein: CASSWWQGVGQPQHF. The CDR3 coding sequence is TGTGCCAGCAGCTGGTGGCAGGGGGTTGGTCAGCCCCAGCATTTT.

A note on this clonotype: Because the CDR3's place on the DNA is in doubt, the DNA is left out and the CDR3 is given as listed by TCRdb. The chain uses TRBV28 and TRBJ2-2; the table's D call TRBD1 went unverified against the DNA. Per germline, CDR1 MDHEN and CDR2 SYDVKM. The CDR3 spans 18 residues, counting both ends. The CDR3 loop is CASSFDRGIPNTGELFFF.